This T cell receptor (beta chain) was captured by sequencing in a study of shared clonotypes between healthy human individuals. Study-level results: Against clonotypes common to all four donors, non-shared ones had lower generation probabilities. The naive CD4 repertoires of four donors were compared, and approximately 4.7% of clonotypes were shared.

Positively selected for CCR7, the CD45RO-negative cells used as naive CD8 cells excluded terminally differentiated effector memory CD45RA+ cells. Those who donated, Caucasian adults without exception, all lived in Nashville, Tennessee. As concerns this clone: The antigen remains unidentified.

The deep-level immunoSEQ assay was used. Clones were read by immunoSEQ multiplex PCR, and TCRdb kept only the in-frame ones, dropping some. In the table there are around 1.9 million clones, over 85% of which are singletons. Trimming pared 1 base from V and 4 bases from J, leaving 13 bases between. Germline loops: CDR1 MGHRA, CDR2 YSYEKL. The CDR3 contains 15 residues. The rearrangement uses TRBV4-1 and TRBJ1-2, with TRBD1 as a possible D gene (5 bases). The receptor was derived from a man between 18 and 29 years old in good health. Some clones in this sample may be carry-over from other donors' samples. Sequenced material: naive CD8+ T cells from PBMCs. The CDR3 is CASSQATGRLYGYTF. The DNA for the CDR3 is TGCGCCAGCAGCCAAGCTACAGGCCGGCTCTATGGCTACACCTTC.